This entry is about one T cell receptor beta chain. After removal of 6 bases from V and 7 bases from J, the junction contained 10 bases not matched to a gene. Germline V gene lookup returns CDR1 SGHDT and CDR2 YYEEEE. The CDR3 length is 14 residues. This specimen belongs to a study of blood T cell repertoires in COVID-19. Original analysis: Quantification of nucleated cells was approximated via reference gene primer amplification. TCRdb's table, derived via immunoSEQ multiplex PCR, lists solely in-frame clones and lacks some. The V and J calls and clone size were taken over from that table, and D and trimming were inferred from the DNA. In the table there are about 350,000 clones, roughly 90% of which are singletons. Participants spanned ages about 18 to 100 years and resided in about two dozen US areas. Participant-given clinical history determined each cohort assignment.

The chain combines TRBV5-6 with TRBJ1-2, with 9 bases lining up with TRBD1. Sequencing input: PBMCs or T cells enriched from blood (not recorded which). This receptor was identified in a woman aged 25-40 years who had recovered from COVID-19. The CDR3 DNA follows: TGTGCCAGCACCGTTGGACAGGGGAGCCTTGGCTACACCTTC. Its protein product is CASTVGQGSLGYTF.